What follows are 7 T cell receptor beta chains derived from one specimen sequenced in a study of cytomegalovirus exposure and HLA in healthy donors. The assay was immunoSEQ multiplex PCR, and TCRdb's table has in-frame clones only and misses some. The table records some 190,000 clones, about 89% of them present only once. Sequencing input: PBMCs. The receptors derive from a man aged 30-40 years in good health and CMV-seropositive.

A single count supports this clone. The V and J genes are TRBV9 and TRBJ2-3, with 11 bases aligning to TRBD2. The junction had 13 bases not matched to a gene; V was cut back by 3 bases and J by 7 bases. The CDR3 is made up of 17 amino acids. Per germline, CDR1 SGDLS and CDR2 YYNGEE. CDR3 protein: CASSGSLAGDDLYTQYF. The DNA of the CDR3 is TGTGCCAGCAGCGGATCACTAGCGGGGGACGATCTTTATACGCAGTATTTT.

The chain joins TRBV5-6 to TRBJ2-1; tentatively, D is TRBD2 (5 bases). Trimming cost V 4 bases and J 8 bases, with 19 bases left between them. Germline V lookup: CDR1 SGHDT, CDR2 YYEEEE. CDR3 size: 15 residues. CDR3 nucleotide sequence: TGTGCCAGCAGCCCCACGGGGTACTCGGGCCATGAGCAGTTCTTC. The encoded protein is CASSPTGYSGHEQFF.

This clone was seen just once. CDR3 residues: CASRESGQATEAFF. The CDR3 DNA reads TGTGCCAGCAGGGAATCGGGACAGGCCACTGAAGCTTTCTTT. The V gene is TRBV2, the J gene TRBJ1-1; 8 positions match TRBD1. Trimming cost V 6 bases and J 4 bases; bases outside gene matches: 7. Germline CDR1 reads SNHLY; CDR2 reads FYNNEI. The CDR3 consists of 14 residues.

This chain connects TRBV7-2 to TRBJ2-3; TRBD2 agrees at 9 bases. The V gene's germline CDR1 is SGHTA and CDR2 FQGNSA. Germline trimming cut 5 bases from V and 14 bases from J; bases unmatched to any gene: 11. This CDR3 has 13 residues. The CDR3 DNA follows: TGTGCCAGCAGCACCGCGGGGGGGAGAAAGTGGTATTTT. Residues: CASSTAGGRKWYF.

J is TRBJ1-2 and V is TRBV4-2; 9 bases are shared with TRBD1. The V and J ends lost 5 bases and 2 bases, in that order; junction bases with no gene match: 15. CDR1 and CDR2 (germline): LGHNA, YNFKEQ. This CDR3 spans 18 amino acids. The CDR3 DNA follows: TGTGCCAGCAGCGCCGTCCCGGGACAGGGATCCGAGAACTATGGCTACACCTTC. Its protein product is CASSAVPGQGSENYGYTF.

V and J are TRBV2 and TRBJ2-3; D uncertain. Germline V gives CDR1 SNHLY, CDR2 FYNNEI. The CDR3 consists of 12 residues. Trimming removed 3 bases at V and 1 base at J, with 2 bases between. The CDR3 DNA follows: TGTGCCAGCAGTGAGGGCACAGATACGCAGTATTTT. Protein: CASSEGTDTQYF.

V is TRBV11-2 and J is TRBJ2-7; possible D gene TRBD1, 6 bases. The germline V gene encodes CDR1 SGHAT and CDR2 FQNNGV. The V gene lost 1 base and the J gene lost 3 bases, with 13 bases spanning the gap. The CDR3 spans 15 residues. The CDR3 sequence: CASSLVRQVLYEQYF. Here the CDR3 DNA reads TGTGCCAGCAGCTTAGTCCGACAGGTTCTCTACGAGCAGTACTTC.